This T cell receptor beta chain comes out of a study of patients and donors after allogeneic stem cell transplantation. MiXCR, run by TCRdb on the RT-PCR reads, gives a single entry per CDR3 protein. There are some 200,000 distinct CDR3 sequences in the sample; 41% occur only once, and 30% to 35% lies in the top ten. Sample: blood, either unsorted or a sorted T cell fraction (not recorded which). This clonotype was obtained from a human donor who was either an allogeneic HSCT recipient or a stem cell or donor lymphocyte infusion donor (not recorded which). It is not recorded whose cells these are; they may come from a transplant donor.

The CDR3 here is CASRITGTANYGYTF. CDR3 nucleotide sequence: TGTGCCAGCAGGATAACCGGGACAGCTAACTATGGCTACACCTTC. This sequence joins TRBV12-3 or TRBV12-4 and TRBJ1-2, with 7 bases that match TRBD1. V gave up 6 bases and J gave up 0 bases; unmatched junction bases: 7. The CDR3 runs 15 residues.